This T cell receptor (beta chain) was captured in a study of blood T cell repertoires in COVID-19. Study details: Samples representing acute and convalescent COVID-19 were sourced from the United States, Italy and Spain. In each case, the material was cDNA or gDNA derived from T cells, B-cell-depleted T cells, or PBMCs.

V shed 1 base, J shed 0 bases, and the junction held 14 bases outside the gene matches. The germline gives CDR1 KGHSH, CDR2 LQKENI. The CDR3 totals 19 residues. How the authors handled the data: How many nucleated cells were present was estimated from reference gene primer amplification. Clones were read by immunoSEQ multiplex PCR, and TCRdb kept only the in-frame ones, dropping some. V and J calls plus clone size are reproduced from that table; the DNA served to infer D and trimming. The repertoire includes about 90,000 clones, around 85% of them detected once, and around 11% sits in the top ten. The sequencing input was peripheral blood. The chain uses TRBV18 and TRBJ2-7; 8 nucleotides align to TRBD1. This receptor was obtained from a woman in her sixties or seventies with active or convalescent COVID-19. The CDR3 loop is CASSPQSFHGTGGSYEQYF. DNA of the CDR3: TGTGCCAGCTCACCACAAAGTTTCCACGGGACAGGAGGCTCCTACGAGCAGTACTTC.